The clone carrying this T cell receptor beta chain has only one observation. Its target is unknown. The junction differs from germline at one of its ends, possibly a read error. Authors of the study amplified TCR beta CDR3 regions from RNA transcripts. First-round RT-PCR of the TCR CDR3 relied on the HTBI primer set. TCRdb used MiXCR to reprocess the multiplex PCR reads, holding one entry per CDR3 protein. Of roughly 500,000 distinct CDR3 sequences listed, approximately 48% are singletons. This sample stems from a study of T cells in Graves' hyperthyroidism and ophthalmopathy. Notes on the study in general: Blood also showed most of the thyroid clonotypes that were expanded above 0.001. Patients with ophthalmopathy were separated from those with stable hyperthyroidism by a 13 V-J model.

Germline V gene sequence: CDR1 SGDLS, CDR2 YYNGEE. This CDR3 has 14 amino acids. What was sequenced was peripheral blood or thyroid tissue (not recorded which). The chain joins TRBV9 to TRBJ1-5; maybe TRBD1 (5 bases). The sequence derives from an adult woman with Graves' disease, either hyperthyroidism or ophthalmopathy (not recorded which). Here the CDR3 reads CASSGRDYNRPQHF. The CDR3 bases are TGTGCCAGCAGCGGCCGGGACTACAATCGGCCCCAGCATTTT.